This entry describes one TCR beta chain. Authors' methods: Estimation of nucleated cell counts was performed using reference gene primer amplification. Clones were read by immunoSEQ multiplex PCR, and TCRdb kept only the in-frame ones, dropping some. That table gives V, J and clone size, and the DNA gave D and trimming. The profile shows around 170,000 clones, approximately 88% of them singletons. These data are taken from a study of blood T cell repertoires in COVID-19. About the study: Italy, Spain and the United States were the sources of the convalescent and acute COVID-19 samples.

V gave up 4 bases and J gave up 2 bases, with 12 bases separating them. Per the germline V gene, CDR1 is SGHNT and CDR2 is YENEEA. The CDR3 contains 15 residues. The chain joins TRBV11-3 to TRBJ2-1; TRBD2 is a possible D gene (6 bases). The sequenced material came from peripheral blood. The TCR originated in a man in his 60s with acute or convalescent COVID-19. CDR3 sequence (DNA): TGTGCCAGCAGCTCCAGGCCGGGGGCCTACAATGAGCAGTTCTTC. This gives the protein CASSSRPGAYNEQFF.